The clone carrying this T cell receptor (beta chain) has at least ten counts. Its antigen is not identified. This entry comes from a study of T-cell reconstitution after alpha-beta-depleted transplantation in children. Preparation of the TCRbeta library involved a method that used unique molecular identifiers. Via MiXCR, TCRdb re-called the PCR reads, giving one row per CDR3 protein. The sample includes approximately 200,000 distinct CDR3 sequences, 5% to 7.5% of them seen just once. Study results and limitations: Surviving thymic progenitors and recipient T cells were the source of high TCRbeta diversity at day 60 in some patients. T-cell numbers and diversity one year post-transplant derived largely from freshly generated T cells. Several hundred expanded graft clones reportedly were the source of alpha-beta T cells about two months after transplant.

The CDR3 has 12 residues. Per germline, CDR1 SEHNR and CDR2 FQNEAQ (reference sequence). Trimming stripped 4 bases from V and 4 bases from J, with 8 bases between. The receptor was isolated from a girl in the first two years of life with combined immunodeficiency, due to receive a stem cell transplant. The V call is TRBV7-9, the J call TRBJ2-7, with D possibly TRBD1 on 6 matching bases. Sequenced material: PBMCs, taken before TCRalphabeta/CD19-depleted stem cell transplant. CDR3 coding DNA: TGTGCCAGCAGCTCCACAGGGTACGAGCAGTACTTC. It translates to CASSSTGYEQYF.